This is a list of T cell receptor beta chains from one sample in a study of molecular identifiers for immune sequencing clone quantification. TCRdb used MiXCR to reprocess the PCR reads, holding one entry per CDR3 protein. The sample has 400,000 to 600,000 distinct CDR3 sequences; over 20% are singletons. The material sequenced was naive CD8+ T cells from blood, with Jurkat cell RNA spiked in. The receptors come from a human donor in good health. Some libraries in this study had Jurkat cell RNA spiked in. Both conserved end residues are part of each CDR3. The order of the fields is clone size, D gene, CDR3 length, V gene, J gene, CDR3 DNA, CDR3 protein. The D gene is left open where the match is weak. The size of a clone is reported for some rows only, either as once, few or many, or as a class for expanded clones.

-	-	15	TRBV4-3	TRBJ2-7	TGCGCCAGCAGCCAAGATAGGATTAGGGGTCTCGAGCAGTACTTC	CASSQDRIRGLEQYF
many	-	12	TRBV29-1	TRBJ2-7	TGCAGCGTTGAAGAACAGCCCTACGAGCAGTACTTC	CSVEEQPYEQYF
-	-	16	TRBV6-5	TRBJ1-4	TGTGCCAGCAGTTACTCTCCAGGGTCAACTAATGAAAAACTGTTTTTT	CASSYSPGSTNEKLFF
many	-	15	TRBV11-2	TRBJ1-4	TGTGCCAGCAGCTTAAAGACGACAACTAATGAAAAACTGTTTTTT	CASSLKTTTNEKLFF
few	-	17	TRBV5-1	TRBJ2-7	TGCGCCAGCAGCTTTGAGCATGCAGGGACCAACCTCTACGAGCAGTACTTC	CASSFEHAGTNLYEQYF
-	-	17	TRBV9	TRBJ1-3	TGTGCCAGCAGCGTGGCCGGTGACAGCGGGCCTGGAAACACCATATATTTT	CASSVAGDSGPGNTIYF
-	TRBD2	13	TRBV4-3	TRBJ2-3	TGCGCCAGCAGCCTCCGACTAGCAGGCACGCAGTATTTT	CASSLRLAGTQYF
-	TRBD1	16	TRBV12-3/TRBV12-4	TRBJ2-5	TGTGCCAGCAGATCTAGGGCAGGGGGCTACCAAGAGACCCAGTACTTC	CASRSRAGGYQETQYF
many	TRBD1	14	TRBV6-6	TRBJ1-5	TGTGCCAGCAGTTACACACAGGGGCATCAGCCCCAGCATTTT	CASSYTQGHQPQHF
many	TRBD1	13	TRBV14	TRBJ1-1	TGTGCCAGCAGCCAAGATGCGACAGGGAGGTCTTTCTTT	CASSQDATGRSFF
-	-	14	TRBV12-3/TRBV12-4	TRBJ1-2	TGTGCCAGCAGTTTAGAGGCGGGGCTTCTGGACTACACCTTC	CASSLEAGLLDYTF
many	-	15	TRBV28	TRBJ2-3	TGTGCCAGCAGTTTCACAGACGATCACACAGATACGCAGTATTTT	CASSFTDDHTDTQYF
many	-	15	TRBV29-1	TRBJ1-1	TGCAGCGTTGAAACCCTTACGGGGGTGGACACTGAAGCTTTCTTT	CSVETLTGVDTEAFF
many	TRBD1	14	TRBV29-1	TRBJ2-5	TGCAGCGTTGATACCGGGACAGGTCCTCGGGCCCAGTACTTC	CSVDTGTGPRAQYF
-	-	15	TRBV10-2	TRBJ1-5	TGCGCCAGCAGTGATGTGTGGGTTGTTGATCAGCCCCAGCGTTTT	CASSDVWVVDQPQRF
-	TRBD1	13	TRBV9	TRBJ2-7	TGTGCCAGCAGCGCCGGACAGGGGACCGAGCAGTACTTC	CASSAGQGTEQYF
many	-	11	TRBV29-1	TRBJ1-1	TGCAGCGTTAGGGACGGCTATGAAGCTTTCTTT	CSVRDGYEAFF
many	-	13	TRBV20-1	TRBJ1-1	TGCAGTGCTAGAGGGCGGGCATACACTGAAGCTTTCTTT	CSARGRAYTEAFF
-	-	11	TRBV13	TRBJ2-1	TGTGCCAGCAGCTTCCCAGGGGTTGGGTTCTTC	CASSFPGVGFF
few	-	12	TRBV6-2/TRBV6-3	TRBJ2-7	TGTGCCAGCAGTCGAGATCCCTACGAGCAGTACTTC	CASSRDPYEQYF
-	TRBD1	14	TRBV19	TRBJ2-7	TGTGCCAGTAGTAGAAACAGGGGAGTTGCCGAGCAGTACTTC	CASSRNRGVAEQYF
few	TRBD1	21	TRBV9	TRBJ1-1	TGTGCCAGCAGCGTTTCGCAGGGGGGGGATTCGATCAGCTTAATGAGCACTGAAGCTTTCTTT	CASSVSQGGDSISLMSTEAFF
-	-	15	TRBV28	TRBJ2-2	TGTGCCAGCGGACAGAGGGGACACGGCGCCGGGGAGCTGTTTTTT	CASGQRGHGAGELFF
-	-	15	TRBV30	TRBJ1-6	TGTGGCTGGAGTGTACTTGGCGCCGCTAATTCACCCCTCCACTTT	CGWSVLGAANSPLHF
many	-	14	TRBV7-9	TRBJ2-3	TGTGCCAGCAGCTTACCAGACAGCACAGATACGCAGTATTTT	CASSLPDSTDTQYF
many	TRBD1	15	TRBV5-1	TRBJ2-5	TGCGCCAGCTCCGGACAGGGGGCTCCTCAAGAGACCCAGTACTTC	CASSGQGAPQETQYF
few	TRBD1	18	TRBV7-9	TRBJ2-7	TGTGCCAGCAGCCCTAGGACAGGGGCGACTGCCCGGGGATACGAGCAGTACTTC	CASSPRTGATARGYEQYF
few	-	14	TRBV5-3	TRBJ1-1	TGTGCCAGCAGCCCAAGAGCGGGGAACACTGAAGCTTTCTTT	CASSPRAGNTEAFF
many	-	14	TRBV5-1	TRBJ1-1	TGCGCCAGCAGCTTGAAGGCAGGGCTCACTGAAGCTTTCTTT	CASSLKAGLTEAFF
few	-	14	TRBV7-9	TRBJ2-1	TGTGCCAGCAGCTTAGTATACTCCTACAATGAGCAGTTCTTC	CASSLVYSYNEQFF
few	-	13	TRBV20-1	TRBJ2-7	TGCAGTGCTTACCGTAAAGAACTCTACGAGCAGTACTTC	CSAYRKELYEQYF
-	-	14	TRBV20-1	TRBJ1-2	TGCAGTGCTAGAGATAGGCAGCACCTCTATGGCTACACCTTC	CSARDRQHLYGYTF
many	-	15	TRBV4-1	TRBJ2-3	TGCGCCAGCAGCCAATCAGGGAAGAGGGGGGATACGCAGTATTTT	CASSQSGKRGDTQYF
-	-	12	TRBV5-1	TRBJ2-1	TGCGCCAGCAGCTTGACCGGTCCTGAGCAGTTCTTC	CASSLTGPEQFF
-	TRBD1	13	TRBV20-1	TRBJ1-2	TGCAGTGCTCACCCCCGGGACAGATATGGCTACACCTTC	CSAHPRDRYGYTF
-	-	13	TRBV28	TRBJ1-1	TGTGCCAGCAGACCTACAGGTTACACTGAAGCTCTCTTT	CASRPTGYTEALF
-	TRBD2	16	TRBV7-9	TRBJ2-1	TGTGCCAGCAGCCCCGCTAGCGGGGTGTCCTACAATGAGCGGTTCTTC	CASSPASGVSYNERFF
many	-	12	TRBV30	TRBJ2-1	TGTGCCTGGAGTGTACTCTACAATGAGCAGTTCTTC	CAWSVLYNEQFF
many	TRBD2	13	TRBV2	TRBJ2-7	TGTGCCAGCACCGGGACTAGTCTCTACGAGCAGTACTTC	CASTGTSLYEQYF
many	-	14	TRBV4-1	TRBJ1-1	TGCGCCAGCAGCCAAGATGGGACCGACACTGAAGCTTTCTTT	CASSQDGTDTEAFF
-	-	12	TRBV9	TRBJ2-1	TGTGCCAGCAGCACTATCAGCAATGAGCAGTTCTTC	CASSTISNEQFF
many	-	12	TRBV12-3/TRBV12-4	TRBJ2-5	TGTGCCACCTCGACTGAACAAGAGACCCAGTACTTC	CATSTEQETQYF
few	-	14	TRBV28	TRBJ2-2	TGTGCCAGCGGACTTGACAGAGCCACCGGGGAGCTGTTTTTT	CASGLDRATGELFF
-	-	17	TRBV20-1	TRBJ2-4	TGCAGTGCTAGAGATCTTCTTGGGGTTTCGGCCAAAAACATTCAGTACTTC	CSARDLLGVSAKNIQYF
-	-	13	TRBV30	TRBJ1-2	TGTGCCTGGAACGCTGGCGGTAACTATGGCTACACCTTC	CAWNAGGNYGYTF
few	TRBD1	14	TRBV19	TRBJ1-3	TGTGCCAGTACCGACAGGGGCTCTGGAAACACCATATATTTT	CASTDRGSGNTIYF
-	TRBD2	17	TRBV4-1	TRBJ2-7	TGCGCCAGCAGCCAAGAAGAGTGGACTAGCGGGAGGTACGAGCAGTACTTC	CASSQEEWTSGRYEQYF
many	-	15	TRBV4-1	TRBJ1-1	TGCGCCAGCAGCAGAGAATCAGTCATGAACACTGAAGCTTTCTTT	CASSRESVMNTEAFF
-	-	14	TRBV6-1	TRBJ2-5	TGTGACAGCAGTGAAGTGGTTCTCCAAGAGACCCAGTACTTC	CDSSEVVLQETQYF
-	-	15	TRBV7-6	TRBJ2-2	TGTGCCAGCAGCTCGCCTCAGGGGGTGACCGGGGGGCTGTTTTTT	CASSSPQGVTGGLFF
-	-	15	TRBV10-3	TRBJ2-2	TGTGCCATCAGTGAACCGGGACAGAACACCGGGGAGCTGTTTTTT	CAISEPGQNTGELFF
few	-	15	TRBV13	TRBJ2-1	TGTGCCAGCAGCTTCCCGTTGGAAGGGGGCAATGAGCAGTTCTTC	CASSFPLEGGNEQFF
few	TRBD1	15	TRBV13	TRBJ1-6	TGTGCCAGCAGCGGAGGACAGGGAAATAATTCACCCCTCCACTTT	CASSGGQGNNSPLHF